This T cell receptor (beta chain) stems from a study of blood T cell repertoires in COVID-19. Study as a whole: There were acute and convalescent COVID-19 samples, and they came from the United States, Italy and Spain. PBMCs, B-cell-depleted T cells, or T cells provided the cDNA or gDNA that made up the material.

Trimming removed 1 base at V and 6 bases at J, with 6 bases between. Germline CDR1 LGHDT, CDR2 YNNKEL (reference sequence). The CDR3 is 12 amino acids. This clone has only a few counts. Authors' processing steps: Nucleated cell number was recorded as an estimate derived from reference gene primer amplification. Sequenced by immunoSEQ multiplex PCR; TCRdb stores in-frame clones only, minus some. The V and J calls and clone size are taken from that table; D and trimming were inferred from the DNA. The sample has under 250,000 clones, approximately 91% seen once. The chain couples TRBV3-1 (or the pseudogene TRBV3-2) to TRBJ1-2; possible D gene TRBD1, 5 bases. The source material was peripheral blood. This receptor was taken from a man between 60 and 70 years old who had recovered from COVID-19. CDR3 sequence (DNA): TGTGCCAGCAGCCAAGGGGGGGATGGCTACACCTTC. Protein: CASSQGGDGYTF.